What follows are 14 T cell receptor beta chains derived from one specimen sequenced in a study of OX40 agonist ivuxolimab in advanced cancers. TCRdb's table, derived via immunoSEQ multiplex PCR, lists solely in-frame clones and lacks some. The repertoire holds about 65,000 clones, with roughly nine tenths as singletons. The material was CD4+ or CD8+ T cells sorted from blood, obtained in a trial of the OX40 agonist ivuxolimab. Receptors originate from an adult with an advanced solid tumor such as melanoma, head and neck, liver or kidney cancer.

CDR3 region: CASRASGTRNTGELFF. In DNA, the CDR3 is TGCGCCAGCAGGGCTAGCGGGACTCGAAACACCGGGGAGCTGTTTTTT. This sequence joins TRBV5-1 and TRBJ2-2; TRBD2 agrees at 9 bases. CDR3 length: 16 residues. The J segment lost 2 bases and the V segment lost 5 bases, leaving 7 bases of the junction unmatched. Germline CDR1 and CDR2: SGHRS and YFSETQ.

The V and J genes are TRBV14 and TRBJ1-1; 7 nucleotides agree with TRBD1. The CDR3 loop spans 14 amino acids. Trimming at V came to 5 bases and at J to 3 bases, leaving 6 bases not matched to a gene. The germline V gene has CDR1 SGHDN and CDR2 FVKESK. CDR3 amino acids: CASSVRGGDTEAFF. CDR3 bases: TGTGCCAGCAGCGTCAGGGGGGGGGACACTGAAGCTTTCTTT. Full variable domain (rest looked up from reference TRBV14 and TRBJ1-1): EAGVTQFPSHSVIEKGQTVTLRCDPISGHDNLYWYRRVMGKEIKFLLHFVKESKQDESGMPNNRFLAERTGGTYSTLKVQPAELEDSGVYFCASSVRGGDTEAFFGQGTRLTVV.

V usage is TRBV18 and J usage is TRBJ1-3, with 7 bases matching TRBD1. This CDR3 has 14 amino acids. Germline CDR1 reads KGHSH; CDR2 reads LQKENI. V lost 6 bases and J lost 2; bases outside the gene matches: 4. CDR3 nucleotides: TGTGCCAGCTCGCCCGACAGGGCTGGAAACACCATATATTTT. Residues: CASSPDRAGNTIYF.

In its sample, this clone was seen once. This chain links TRBV10-3 with TRBJ1-1; 7 bases match TRBD1. CDR1 is ENHRY and CDR2 is SYGVKD in the germline V gene. Unmatched junction bases numbered 3, after V lost 7 bases and J lost 1 base. The CDR3 has 13 residues. The CDR3: CAIMGTANTEAFF. The CDR3 region has the DNA TGTGCCATCATGGGGACAGCGAACACTGAAGCTTTCTTT.

The V and J genes are TRBV11-3 and TRBJ2-2; 7 positions agree with TRBD2. The CDR3 is 14 amino acids. The V segment lost 2 bases and the J segment 5 bases; nucleotides outside the gene matches: 2. CDR1 and CDR2 (germline): SGHNT, YENEEA. The CDR3 region has the DNA TGTGCCAGCAGCTTACTAGCGGAGACCGGGGAGCTGTTTTTT. Translation gives CASSLLAETGELFF.

The rearrangement links TRBV10-2 to TRBJ2-3; 9 nucleotides align to TRBD2. This CDR3 comprises 14 residues. V shed 8 bases and J 8 bases; nucleotides not matched to a gene: 11. Germline CDR1 reads WSHSY; CDR2 reads SAAADI. The CDR3 is CASSGTSSSGTQYF. For the CDR3, the DNA is TGCGCCAGCTCCGGGACTAGCTCTTCGGGTACGCAGTATTTT.

The chain couples TRBV5-1 to TRBJ2-3; D is unclear. This CDR3 spans 15 amino acids. CDR1 and CDR2 (germline): SGHRS, YFSETQ. V lost 0 bases to trimming and J lost 0 bases, with 8 bases between them. CDR3 DNA: TGCGCCAGCAGCTTGGCCGCGACTAGCACAGATACGCAGTATTTT. Residues: CASSLAATSTDTQYF.

V gene TRBV5-4 combines with J gene TRBJ1-1; tentative D call: TRBD1 (6 bases). Per the germline V gene, CDR1 is SGHNT and CDR2 is YYREEE (reference sequence). V was cut by 2 bases and J by 4 bases, with 21 bases left in between. This CDR3 region has 17 residues. CDR3 nucleotide sequence: TGTGCCAGCAGCTTCCCGGGTTGGGTACAGGGATCCACTGAAGCTTTCTTT. It yields the protein CASSFPGWVQGSTEAFF.

The V gene is TRBV7-2, the J gene TRBJ2-1, with 7 nucleotides matching TRBD2. CDR3 length: 13 residues. The junction had 11 bases not matched to a gene; V was cut back by 4 bases and J by 14 bases. The germline gives CDR1 SGHTA, CDR2 FQGNSA. Here the CDR3 DNA reads TGTGCCAGCAGCTACGCCGGCAGCGGGGCCAAGTTCTTC. As protein: CASSYAGSGAKFF.

The chain has TRBV28 and TRBJ2-1; 7 bases match TRBD2. This CDR3 is 16 amino acids long. The V gene's germline CDR1 is MDHEN and CDR2 SYDVKM. V lost 7 bases and J lost 6; bases outside the gene matches: 15. The CDR3: CASTSLASRGGNEQFF. CDR3 in DNA: TGTGCCAGCACCTCACTAGCGTCGCGAGGAGGCAATGAGCAGTTCTTC.

J is TRBJ2-7 and V is TRBV27, with D perhaps TRBD1 or TRBD2 (6 bases each). The CDR3 has 15 residues. Trimming cost V 7 bases and J 2 bases, with 18 bases left between them. The V gene's germline CDR1 is MNHEY and CDR2 SMNVEV (reference sequence). The CDR3 coding sequence is TGTGCCAGCAAACCGGAGGGGGAGGTAACCTACGAGCAGTACTTC. Residues: CASKPEGEVTYEQYF.

This chain connects TRBV2 to TRBJ2-3; 9 nucleotides agree with TRBD2. Trimming cost V 5 bases and J 3 bases; bases outside gene matches: 9. CDR1 and CDR2 from the germline V gene are SNHLY and FYNNEI. This CDR3 contains 16 residues. As DNA, the CDR3 is TGTGCCAGCAGTCAAAGGTCTCTAGCGGGGACAGATACGCAGTATTTT. Translating gives CASSQRSLAGTDTQYF. The full variable domain, its missing parts supplied by reference TRBV2 and TRBJ2-3, is EPEVTQTPSHQVTQMGQEVILRCVPISNHLYFYWYRQILGQKVEFLVSFYNNEISEKSEIFDDQFSVERPDGSNFTLKIRSTKLEDSAMYFCASSQRSLAGTDTQYFGPGTRLTVL.

V usage is TRBV15 and J usage is TRBJ2-7; 9 bases match TRBD1. With 3 bases clipped from V and 0 bases from J, the junction kept 6 bases outside the gene matches. The CDR3 has 16 amino acids. Germline values: CDR1 LNHNV, CDR2 YYDKDF (reference sequence). CDR3 sequence reads: CATSRMLTGGSYEQYF. The DNA of the CDR3 is TGTGCCACCAGCAGGATGCTGACAGGGGGCTCCTACGAGCAGTACTTC.

In nucleotides, the CDR3 is TGTGCCAGCAGTGAACGGGGTGGAGGACAGCCCCAGCATTTT. This encodes CASSERGGGQPQHF. V gene TRBV25-1 combines with J gene TRBJ1-5; unclear D gene. The CDR3 consists of 14 residues. Germline CDR1 reads MGHDK; CDR2 reads SYGVNS. The germline V and J ends were trimmed by 2 bases and 7 bases, with 12 bases remaining between them.